Below, 7 T cell receptor beta chains from the same sample are listed, as sequenced in a study of blood T cell repertoires in COVID-19. Repertoires were generated with immunoSEQ multiplex PCR, while TCRdb's copy carries only in-frame clones and drops some. The data contain 250,000 or so clones, 82% of them singletons. The sequenced material came from peripheral blood. The receptors stem from a woman between 18 and 29 years old with acute or convalescent COVID-19.

The chain employs TRBV10-2 and TRBJ2-7; 11 nucleotides match TRBD2. V lost 6 bases and J lost 3; bases outside the gene matches: 4. Germline lookup yields CDR1 WSHSY and CDR2 SAAADI. The CDR3 has 14 residues. The CDR3: CASRRGLADYEQYF. The CDR3 bases are TGCGCCAGCAGGCGGGGACTAGCGGACTACGAGCAGTACTTC.

This chain uses TRBV25-1 with TRBJ1-4; no reliable D call. V dropped 1 base and J dropped 3 bases, with 9 bases sitting between them. CDR1 is MGHDK, CDR2 SYGVNS, per germline. The CDR3 consists of 15 residues. CDR3 protein: CASSESGGANEKLFF. CDR3 nucleotide sequence: TGTGCCAGCAGTGAATCTGGCGGGGCTAATGAAAAACTGTTTTTT.

The chain has TRBV5-1 and TRBJ2-7, with TRBD2 matching 7 bases. The CDR3 has 17 amino acids. Germline values: CDR1 SGHRS, CDR2 YFSETQ. Losses at the gene ends were 4 bases for V and 1 base for J; bases not matched to a gene: 14. The CDR3 here is CASSRFIGTTDSYEQYF. CDR3 nucleotides: TGCGCCAGCAGCCGATTCATCGGGACTACAGATTCCTACGAGCAGTACTTC.

This clone appeared a few times. The chain carries TRBV28 and TRBJ1-5; perhaps TRBD1 as D (5 bases). Trimming pared 7 bases from V and 1 base from J, leaving 17 bases between. CDR3 length: 16 residues. Germline assignment: CDR1 MDHEN and CDR2 SYDVKM. CDR3 sequence (DNA): TGTGCCAGCAATCAGGACACCGGGGGGAGCAATCAGCCCCAGCATTTT. Translation gives CASNQDTGGSNQPQHF.

The J gene is TRBJ2-5, the V gene TRBV7-6; D is possibly TRBD2 (5 bases). Trimming stripped 5 bases from V and 7 bases from J, with 8 bases between. The CDR3 has 11 amino acids. Germline loops: CDR1 SGHVS, CDR2 FNYEAQ. CDR3 in amino acids: CASSAAGTQYF. In DNA, the CDR3 is TGTGCCAGCAGCGCGGCGGGGACCCAGTACTTC.

This chain uses TRBV27 with TRBJ2-1, with D tentatively TRBD1 (6 bases). The CDR3 has 14 residues. Trimming cost V 6 bases and J 8 bases, with 17 bases left between them. Per the germline V gene, CDR1 is MNHEY and CDR2 is SMNVEV (reference sequence). The CDR3 coding sequence is TGTGCCAGCAGCCTAATAGGGGGTAACTATGAGCAGTTCTTC. Translation gives CASSLIGGNYEQFF.

This clone appeared a single time. This chain connects TRBV7-2 to TRBJ1-6; a possible D gene is TRBD1 (6 bases). This CDR3 is 16 amino acids long. V shed 5 bases and J shed 7 bases, with 18 bases lying between them. The germline gives CDR1 SGHTA, CDR2 FQGNSA. The CDR3 is CASSDEGPQGNSPLHF. The CDR3 nucleotides read TGTGCCAGCAGCGATGAGGGACCCCAGGGGAATTCACCCCTCCACTTT.